This T cell receptor (beta chain) came from a study of CXCR3-negative and CXCR3-positive naive CD8 T cells. All TRB cDNA libraries came from 5' RACE performed with UMI labels. From the 5' RACE reads, TCRdb lists one entry per CDR3 protein and no DNA. The sample includes 65,000 to 75,000 distinct CDR3 sequences. Sequencing was performed on naive CXCR3- CD8+ T cells from blood. Subset in this sample: CD45RO-CCR7+CD27+CD95- naive CD8+ T cells lacking CXCR3 (TNR3-). The sequence derives from a human donor in good health. Some clones in this sample may be carry-over from other donors' samples.

The CDR3 loop is CASSFPRESSYNEQFF. V usage is TRBV12-3 or TRBV12-4 and J usage is TRBJ2-1. The CDR3 totals 16 residues.